The 16 T cell receptor beta chains given below trace back to one sample, sequenced in a study of T cells after yellow fever vaccination. TCRdb fed the 5' RACE reads into MiXCR, producing one record per CDR3 protein. The profile shows under 150,000 distinct CDR3 sequences, roughly 8% of them singletons. Sequenced here: CD4+ T cells sorted from PBMCs, sampled 5 days after the yellow fever booster vaccination. The source of these receptors is a man aged 25 to 40 who received the YFV17D yellow fever vaccine.

The V call is TRBV19, the J call TRBJ2-1; D is possibly TRBD2 (7 bases). CDR1 is LNHDA and CDR2 is SQIVND in the germline V gene (reference sequence). There are 15 residues in the CDR3. Trimming shortened V by 1 base and J by 12 bases, and 19 bases separated the two germline ends. The CDR3: CASSIGAGASWWQFF. The DNA for the CDR3 is TGTGCCAGTAGTATAGGGGCGGGGGCGTCTTGGTGGCAGTTCTTC.

With respect to this clonotype: A much more abundant neighbour one base away suggests this may be a read error. The chain uses TRBV6-5 and TRBJ2-7; 8 bases map to TRBD1. CDR1 is MNHEY and CDR2 is SVGAGI in the germline V gene. V was pared by 0 bases and J by 6 bases, with 10 bases of the junction left unmatched. CDR3 length equals 16 residues. The CDR3, as DNA: TGTGCCAGCAGTTACTCCTACAGGGGGACGTCGTCCGAGCAGTACTTC. Amino acids: CASSYSYRGTSSEQYF.

This clonotype appeared a few times. CDR3 DNA sequence: TGTGCCAGCTCACCACCTGTTCCAGCGGGAGAAAACAATGAGCAGTTCTTC. Translating it yields CASSPPVPAGENNEQFF. This rearrangement joins TRBV18 to TRBJ2-1, with 8 bases aligning to TRBD2. The CDR3 loop spans 17 amino acids. Per germline, CDR1 KGHSH and CDR2 LQKENI. The J segment lost 5 bases and the V segment lost 0 bases, leaving 9 bases of the junction unmatched.

This clonotype was recorded at least ten times. The J gene is TRBJ2-5, the V gene TRBV15, with D possibly being TRBD1 (6 bases). V dropped 0 bases and J dropped 4 bases, with 9 bases sitting between them. The CDR3 totals 14 residues. CDR1 LNHNV and CDR2 YYDKDF come from the germline V gene (reference sequence). CDR3 coding DNA: TGTGCCACCAGCAGAGATTGGGGGCGAGAGACCCAGTACTTC. This sequence encodes CATSRDWGRETQYF.

The sample holds many counts of this clonotype. This chain joins TRBV20-1 and TRBJ2-7; tentatively, D is TRBD1 or TRBD2 (5 bases each). Germline V gives CDR1 DFQATT, CDR2 SNEGSKA (reference sequence). Trimming shortened V by 0 bases and J by 6 bases, and 12 bases separated the two germline ends. The CDR3 is made up of 13 amino acids. The CDR3 DNA follows: TGCAGTGCTAGAGATCCGGGACCGGCCGAGCAGTACTTC. Protein product: CSARDPGPAEQYF.

As regards this clonotype: Given a much more abundant clone one base away, this may be a read error. This chain links TRBV11-3 with TRBJ2-2; tentative D call: TRBD2 (5 bases). CDR1 is SGHNT and CDR2 is YENEEA in the germline V gene. The CDR3 contains 16 residues. CDR3 DNA: TGTGTCAGCAGCTTAGGGCTCCGGGGAGACACCGGGGAGCTGTTTTTT. Residues: CVSSLGLRGDTGELFF.

This clonotype was found a few times. The gene calls are TRBV7-9 and TRBJ2-6, with D possibly called TRBD1 or TRBD2 (5 bases each). V dropped 5 bases and J dropped 0 bases, with 11 bases sitting between them. Per germline, CDR1 SEHNR and CDR2 FQNEAQ (reference sequence). There are 16 residues in the CDR3. The CDR3 region is CASSREGISGANVLTF. The CDR3 bases are TGTGCCAGCAGCCGAGAGGGGATCTCTGGGGCCAACGTCCTGACTTTC.

This clonotype was recorded many times. V gene TRBV20-1 combines with J gene TRBJ2-7; D might be TRBD2 (7 bases). Germline CDR1 reads DFQATT; CDR2 reads SNEGSKA (reference sequence). CDR3 size: 14 residues. With 4 bases removed from V and 1 base from J, the gap between germline ends came to 14 bases. CDR3 sequence (DNA): TGCAGTGCTACACCTAGCGGACAGTCCTACGAGCAGTACTTC. Protein: CSATPSGQSYEQYF.

This clonotype was seen more than once but under ten times. The gene calls are TRBV5-6 and TRBJ2-5; D is perhaps TRBD2 (5 bases). Trimming cost V 4 bases and J 3 bases, with 10 bases left between them. The germline gives CDR1 SGHDT, CDR2 YYEEEE. The CDR3 has 13 amino acids. This CDR3 is CASSRPGKETQYF. The CDR3 region has the DNA TGTGCCAGCAGCCGCCCGGGGAAAGAGACCCAGTACTTC. The variable domain in full, with the rest retrieved from reference TRBV5-6 and TRBJ2-5, is DAGVTQSPTHLIKTRGQQVTLRCSPKSGHDTVSWYQQALGQGPQFIFQYYEEEERQRGNFPDRFSGHQFPNYSSELNVNALLLGDSALYLCASSRPGKETQYFGPGTRLLVL.

This CDR3 reads CASSQLGDHTGATGELFF. Here the CDR3 DNA reads TGCGCCAGCAGTCAATTAGGGGACCACACAGGGGCCACCGGGGAGCTGTTTTTT. This rearrangement joins TRBV23-1 to TRBJ2-2; 7 bases fit TRBD1. TRBV23-1 counts as an open reading frame of uncertain function. With V trimmed by 1 base and J by 4 bases, 12 bases remained unmatched. CDR3 length: 18 amino acids.

Ten or more counts support this clonotype. The chain employs TRBV19 and TRBJ2-7; D is uncertain. Trimming shortened V by 2 bases and J by 2 bases, and 4 bases separated the two germline ends. The CDR3 spans 12 residues. CDR1 and CDR2 from the germline V gene are LNHDA and SQIVND (reference sequence). DNA of the CDR3: TGTGCCAGTAGTATACCCCCCTACGAGCAGTACTTC. Protein product: CASSIPPYEQYF. The entire variable domain, with the rest obtained from reference TRBV19 and TRBJ2-7, is as follows: DGGITQSPKYLFRKEGQNVTLSCEQNLNHDAMYWYRQDPGQGLRLIYYSQIVNDFQKGDIAEGYSVSREKKESFPLTVTSAQKNPTAFYLCASSIPPYEQYFGPGTRLTVT.

This clonotype was observed many times. The V and J genes are TRBV7-9 and TRBJ1-1, with unresolved D. Germline CDR1 is SEHNR and CDR2 is FQNEAQ (reference sequence). This CDR3 has 15 amino acids. V shed 6 bases and J shed 0 bases, with 14 bases lying between them. In nucleotides, the CDR3 is TGTGCCAGCAGGCCGAAGGCGGGGATGAACACTGAAGCTTTCTTT. It translates to CASRPKAGMNTEAFF.

The sample holds many counts of this clonotype. The chain uses TRBV20-1 and TRBJ2-3, with a weak D call TRBD1 (5 bases). The CDR3 has 15 amino acids. CDR1 is DFQATT, CDR2 SNEGSKA, per germline (reference sequence). Deletions cut 0 bases from V and 5 bases from J, with 15 bases between. CDR3 protein: CSARDWAGPGDTQYF. The CDR3 nucleotides are TGCAGTGCTAGAGATTGGGCAGGGCCGGGAGATACGCAGTATTTT.

In its sample, this clonotype was seen many times. The rearrangement uses TRBV7-2 and TRBJ2-3; D gene uncertain. The V end was cut by 2 bases, the J end by 1 base, with 16 bases between. CDR1 is SGHTA and CDR2 is FQGNSA in the germline V gene. The CDR3 has 17 residues. The chain's CDR3 is CASSLRNGVIRTDTQYF. The CDR3 DNA reads as TGTGCCAGCAGCTTAAGGAATGGGGTAATTCGCACAGATACGCAGTATTTT. Complete variable domain (other parts from reference TRBV7-2 and TRBJ2-3): GAGVSQSPSNKVTEKGKDVELRCDPISGHTALYWYRQSLGQGLEFLIYFQGNSAPDKSGLPSDRFSAERTGGSVSTLTIQRTQQEDSAVYLCASSLRNGVIRTDTQYFGPGTRLTVL.

This clonotype was recorded many times. The rearrangement joins TRBV5-1 to TRBJ2-1; D may be TRBD1 (6 bases). The V and J ends lost 0 bases and 3 bases respectively, with 10 bases between them. CDR3 size: 15 residues. CDR1 and CDR2 (germline): SGHRS, YFSETQ. The CDR3 bases are TGCGCCAGCAGCTTGGACCCAGGGGACTACAATGAGCAGTTCTTC. The encoded protein is CASSLDPGDYNEQFF.

Many counts were recorded for this clonotype. The genes are TRBV5-1 and TRBJ2-2; 12 bases are a match to TRBD2. Germline V gives CDR1 SGHRS, CDR2 YFSETQ. Trimming removed 4 bases from V and 6 bases from J; junction bases left unmatched: 7. There are 16 residues in the CDR3. DNA of the CDR3: TGCGCCAGCAGCCTCAGCGGGACTAGCGGGTCCGGGGAGCTGTTTTTT. Translation gives CASSLSGTSGSGELFF.